These T cell receptor beta chains were read from a single sample in a study of T cell responses to AZD1222 COVID-19 vaccine. The assay was immunoSEQ multiplex PCR, and TCRdb's table has in-frame clones only and misses some. The table has some 170,000 clones, roughly nine tenths seen once. The source material was peripheral blood, sampled on day 0 of AZD1222 vaccination. The receptors stem from an adult in good health. Each CDR3 is given with its conserved first and last residue. D genes are given only for firm matches. Not all rows give a size; the values are once, few, many and, for expanded clones, a class.

CASNPGYQETQYF | TGTGCCAGCAACCCAGGGTACCAAGAGACCCAGTACTTC | TRBV6-5 | - | TRBJ2-5 | -
CASSLVSEQITDTQYF | TGTGCCAGCTCCCTAGTGTCGGAGCAAATCACAGATACGCAGTATTTT | TRBV18 | - | TRBJ2-3 | -
CASSLAGVTGELFF | TGTGCCAGCAGCTTAGCAGGCGTGACCGGGGAGCTGTTTTTT | TRBV11-3 | - | TRBJ2-2 | -
CASSEGTGVRNQPQHF | TGTGCCAGTAGTGAAGGAACAGGGGTTAGAAATCAGCCCCAGCATTTT | TRBV19 | TRBD1 | TRBJ1-5 | -
CASSQGVDGVKTQYF | TGTGCCAGCAGCCAAGGCGTTGATGGGGTAAAGACCCAGTACTTC | TRBV3-1/TRBV3-2 | - | TRBJ2-5 | -
CAISESNGVYEQYF | TGTGCCATCAGTGAGTCGAACGGGGTGTACGAGCAGTACTTC | TRBV10-3 | - | TRBJ2-7 | -
CASSWTDTGELFF | TGTGCCAGCAGTTGGACGGATACCGGGGAGCTGTTTTTT | TRBV6-5 | - | TRBJ2-2 | -
CASRWDENSPLHF | TGTGCCAGTAGGTGGGATGAGAATTCACCCCTCCACTTT | TRBV19 | - | TRBJ1-6 | -
CASERWGAGDEQFF | TGTGCCAGTGAAAGGTGGGGAGCCGGCGATGAGCAGTTCTTC | TRBV19 | - | TRBJ2-1 | -
CASSLGVVGQETQYF | TGTGCCAGCAGTCTTGGGGTCGTGGGCCAAGAGACCCAGTACTTC | TRBV28 | - | TRBJ2-5 | -
CSVKSNTGELFF | TGCAGCGTTAAGTCCAACACCGGGGAGCTGTTTTTT | TRBV29-1 | - | TRBJ2-2 | -
CASSLGPAGELFF | TGTGCCAGCAGCCTCGGGCCTGCCGGGGAGCTGTTTTTT | TRBV7-7 | - | TRBJ2-2 | -
CASSYRQGSQPQHF | TGTGCCAGCAGTTACCGACAGGGCTCTCAGCCCCAGCATTTT | TRBV6-2/TRBV6-3 | TRBD1 | TRBJ1-5 | -
CASSYGQQPYEQYF | TGTGCCAGCAGCTACGGACAGCAACCTTACGAGCAGTACTTC | TRBV7-6 | - | TRBJ2-7 | -
CASSPSRVSNEKLFF | TGTGCCAGCAGCCCCAGCAGGGTATCTAATGAAAAACTGTTTTTT | TRBV7-6 | - | TRBJ1-4 | -
CASSFQGESGYTF | TGTGCCAGCAGCTTCCAGGGGGAGAGTGGCTACACCTTC | TRBV7-2 | TRBD1 | TRBJ1-2 | -
CASRGQGHTGELFF | TGTGCCAGCAGAGGACAGGGGCACACCGGGGAGCTGTTTTTT | TRBV6-5 | TRBD1 | TRBJ2-2 | -
CASSPGQSENTEAFF | TGTGCCAGCTCTCCAGGACAGTCCGAGAACACTGAAGCTTTCTTT | TRBV18 | - | TRBJ1-1 | many
CASSPPKRNSYNEQFF | TGTGCCAGCTCACCACCCAAGCGAAACTCCTACAATGAGCAGTTCTTC | TRBV18 | - | TRBJ2-1 | -
CSVEMIQGASRGYTF | TGCAGCGTTGAAATGATCCAGGGGGCATCGAGAGGCTACACCTTC | TRBV29-1 | TRBD1 | TRBJ1-2 | once
CASSYPGLAGVTGELFF | TGTGCCAGCAGCTACCCGGGACTAGCGGGGGTAACCGGGGAGCTGTTTTTT | TRBV5-6 | TRBD2 | TRBJ2-2 | -
CASSIGRGPNQPQHF | TGTGCCAGTAGTATAGGAAGGGGCCCGAATCAGCCCCAGCATTTT | TRBV19 | - | TRBJ1-5 | few
CASSQENRVYGYTF | TGTGCCAGCAGCCAAGAAAATCGGGTTTATGGCTACACCTTC | TRBV3-1/TRBV3-2 | - | TRBJ1-2 | -
CATSPPRAQGPQHF | TGTGCCACCAGTCCCCCCAGGGCCCAGGGGCCCCAGCATTTT | TRBV24-1 | - | TRBJ1-5 | -
CAWSLIAGEQFF | TGTGCCTGGAGTCTTATAGCTGGTGAGCAGTTCTTC | TRBV30 | - | TRBJ2-1 | -
CASSFWQGANEQFF | TGTGCCAGCAGTTTTTGGCAGGGGGCTAATGAGCAGTTCTTC | TRBV28 | TRBD1 | TRBJ2-1 | -
CATSRDPRANYGYTF | TGTGCCACCAGCAGAGATCCCCGGGCTAACTATGGCTACACCTTC | TRBV15 | - | TRBJ1-2 | -
CASSSLEAGETQYF | TGTGCCAGCAGTTCCTTGGAGGCTGGGGAGACCCAGTACTTC | TRBV11-2 | - | TRBJ2-5 | -
CASSPSPGLAHTGELFF | TGCGCCAGCAGCCCCTCCCCCGGACTAGCGCACACCGGGGAGCTGTTTTTT | TRBV5-1 | TRBD2 | TRBJ2-2 | -
CASSQSGPGRTTVGEAFF | TGCGCCAGCAGTCAATCGGGACCGGGACGAACCACTGTTGGTGAAGCTTTCTTT | TRBV23-1 | - | TRBJ1-1 | -
CASSPIPLAGLEETQYF | TGTGCCAGCAGTCCTATCCCACTAGCGGGGTTGGAAGAGACCCAGTACTTC | TRBV27 | TRBD2 | TRBJ2-5 | few
CASHQGSGNTIYF | TGCGCCAGCCACCAAGGGTCGGGAAACACCATATATTTT | TRBV5-1 | - | TRBJ1-3 | -